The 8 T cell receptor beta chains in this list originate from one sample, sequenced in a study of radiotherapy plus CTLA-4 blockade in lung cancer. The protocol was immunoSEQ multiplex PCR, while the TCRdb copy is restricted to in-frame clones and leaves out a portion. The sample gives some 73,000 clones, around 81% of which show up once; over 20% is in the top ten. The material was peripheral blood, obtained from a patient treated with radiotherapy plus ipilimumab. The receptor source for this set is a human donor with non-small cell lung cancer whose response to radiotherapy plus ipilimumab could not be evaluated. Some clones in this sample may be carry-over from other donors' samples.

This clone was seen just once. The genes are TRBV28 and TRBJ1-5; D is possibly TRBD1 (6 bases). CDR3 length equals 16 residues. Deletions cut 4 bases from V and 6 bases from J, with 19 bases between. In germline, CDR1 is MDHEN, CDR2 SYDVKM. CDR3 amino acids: CASSYPGGGRGQPQHF. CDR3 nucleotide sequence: TGTGCCAGCAGTTACCCCGGGGGCGGGAGGGGTCAGCCCCAGCATTTT.

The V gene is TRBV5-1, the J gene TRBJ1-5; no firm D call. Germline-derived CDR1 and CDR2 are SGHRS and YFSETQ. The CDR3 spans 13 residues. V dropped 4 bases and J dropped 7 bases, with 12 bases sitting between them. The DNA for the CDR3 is TGCGCCAGCAGCCCTAGACCCACACAGCCCCAGCATTTT. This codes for CASSPRPTQPQHF.

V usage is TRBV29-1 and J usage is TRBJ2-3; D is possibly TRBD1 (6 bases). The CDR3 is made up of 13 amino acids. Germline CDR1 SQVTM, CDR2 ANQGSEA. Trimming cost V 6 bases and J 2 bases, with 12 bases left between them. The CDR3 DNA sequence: TGCAGCGTCGGACAGTACCCCACAGATACGCAGTATTTT. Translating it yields CSVGQYPTDTQYF.

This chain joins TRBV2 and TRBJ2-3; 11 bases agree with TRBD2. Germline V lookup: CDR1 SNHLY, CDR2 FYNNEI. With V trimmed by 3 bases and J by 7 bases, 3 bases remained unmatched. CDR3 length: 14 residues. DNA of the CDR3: TGTGCCAGCAGTGAGGGGACTAGCGGAAATACGCAGTATTTT. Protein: CASSEGTSGNTQYF.

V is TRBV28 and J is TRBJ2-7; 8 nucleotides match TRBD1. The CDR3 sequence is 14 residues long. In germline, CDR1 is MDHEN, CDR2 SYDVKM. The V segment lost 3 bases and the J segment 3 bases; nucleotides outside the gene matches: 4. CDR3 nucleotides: TGTGCCAGCAGTTTCCGGGACAGGCTCTACGAGCAGTACTTC. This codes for CASSFRDRLYEQYF.

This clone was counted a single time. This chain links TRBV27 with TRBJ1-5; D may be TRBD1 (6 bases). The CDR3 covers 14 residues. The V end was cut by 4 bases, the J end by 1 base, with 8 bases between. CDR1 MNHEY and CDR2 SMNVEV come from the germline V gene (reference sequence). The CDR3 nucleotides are TGTGCCAGCAGTTATGACAGGAGCAATCAGCCCCAGCATTTT. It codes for CASSYDRSNQPQHF.

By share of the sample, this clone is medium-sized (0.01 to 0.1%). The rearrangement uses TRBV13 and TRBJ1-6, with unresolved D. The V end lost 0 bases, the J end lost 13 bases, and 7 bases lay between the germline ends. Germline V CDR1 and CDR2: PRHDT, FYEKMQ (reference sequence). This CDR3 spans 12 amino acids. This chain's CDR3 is CASSLGRSPLHF. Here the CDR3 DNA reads TGTGCCAGCAGCTTAGGACGGTCGCCCCTCCACTTT.

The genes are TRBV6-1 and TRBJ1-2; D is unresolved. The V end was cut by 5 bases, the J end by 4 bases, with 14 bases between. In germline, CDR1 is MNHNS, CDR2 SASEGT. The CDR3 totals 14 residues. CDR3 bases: TGTGCCAGCAGTATACAAACAGAGCCCTATGGCTACACCTTC. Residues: CASSIQTEPYGYTF.